A single sample gave rise to the 16 T cell receptor beta chains below, sequenced in a study of T cells in Graves' hyperthyroidism and ophthalmopathy. The source material, RNA transcripts, was used to amplify TCR beta CDR3 regions. The HTBI set primed first-round TCR CDR3 RT-PCR. From the multiplex PCR reads, TCRdb called clonotypes with MiXCR, one entry per CDR3 protein. The sample gives approximately 740,000 distinct CDR3 sequences, around 15% of which show up once; approximately 10% is in the top ten. The sample was blood. The origin of the receptors is a woman aged 18-29 years with Graves' hyperthyroidism.

This chain links TRBV6-5 with TRBJ1-3; the D gene is possibly TRBD1 (6 bases). This CDR3 comprises 21 residues. Germline V CDR1 and CDR2: MNHEY, SVGAGI. V dropped 0 bases and J dropped 1 base, with 25 bases sitting between them. CDR3 loop: CASSYSQGMLGTHISGNTIYF. DNA of the CDR3: TGTGCCAGCAGTTACTCCCAGGGGATGTTGGGGACGCATATTTCTGGAAACACCATATATTTT.

This clonotype was recorded many times. This sequence joins TRBV7-9 and TRBJ1-1; maybe TRBD1 (5 bases). This CDR3 spans 13 amino acids. Trimming removed 5 bases at V and 6 bases at J, with 13 bases between. Germline CDR1 is SEHNR and CDR2 is FQNEAQ (reference sequence). The CDR3 loop reads CASSPRDGAEAFF. In DNA, the CDR3 is TGTGCCAGCAGCCCCCGGGACGGCGCTGAAGCTTTCTTT. Full variable domain (missing parts from reference TRBV7-9 and TRBJ1-1): DTGVSQNPRHKITKRGQNVTFRCDPISEHNRLYWYRQTLGQGPEFLTYFQNEAQLEKSRLLSDRFSAERPKGSFSTLEIQRTEQGDSAMYLCASSPRDGAEAFFGQGTRLTVV.

This clonotype appeared a few times. This chain connects TRBV20-1 to TRBJ2-1; D is uncertain. CDR3 size: 15 residues. Trimming took 0 bases from V and 0 from J, leaving 9 bases between them. The germline V gene encodes CDR1 DFQATT and CDR2 SNEGSKA (reference sequence). The CDR3 DNA follows: TGCAGTGCTAGAGACCCGTGGGGCTCCTACAATGAGCAGTTCTTC. It is translated as CSARDPWGSYNEQFF.

This clonotype was observed many times. V and J are TRBV28 and TRBJ2-3; 9 bases line up with TRBD2. Germline values: CDR1 MDHEN, CDR2 SYDVKM. The V segment lost 5 bases and the J segment 2 bases; nucleotides outside the gene matches: 5. This CDR3 region has 15 residues. The DNA of the CDR3 is TGTGCCAGCAGTAATAGCGGGAGCCTCACAGATACGCAGTATTTT. It codes for CASSNSGSLTDTQYF.

Only a few counts were recorded for this clonotype. This chain joins TRBV10-3 and TRBJ2-3; D is ambiguous. Trimming shortened V by 5 bases and J by 0 bases, and 12 bases separated the two germline ends. The CDR3 covers 15 residues. In germline, CDR1 is ENHRY, CDR2 SYGVKD. The CDR3 spells CAISPGYSSTDTQYF. In DNA, the CDR3 is TGTGCCATCAGTCCCGGGTACTCTAGCACAGATACGCAGTATTTT.

This clonotype appeared many times. The gene calls are TRBV12-3 or TRBV12-4 and TRBJ2-5, with D hard to call. The CDR3 is 13 residues long. With 6 bases removed from V and 5 bases from J, the gap between germline ends came to 13 bases. The CDR3 region is CASSGWSGETQYF. Written as DNA, the CDR3 is TGTGCCAGCAGCGGATGGTCCGGCGAGACCCAGTACTTC.

CDR3 sequence: CASSSAGKNTEAFF. For the CDR3, the DNA is TGTGCCAGCAGTTCGGCAGGGAAGAACACTGAAGCTTTCTTT. The chain carries TRBV28 and TRBJ1-1; TRBD1 might be the D (5 bases). Trimming cost V 4 bases and J 1 base, with 10 bases left between them. Germline V CDR1 and CDR2: MDHEN, SYDVKM. This CDR3 comprises 14 residues.

This clonotype appeared a few times. Here the CDR3 DNA reads TGCAGCGTCGGGCCGACCCCTTACGAGCAGTACTTC. It is translated as CSVGPTPYEQYF. V usage is TRBV29-1 and J usage is TRBJ2-7; D gene ambiguous. Trimming left V 6 bases short and J 4 bases short, with 13 bases between. CDR3 length: 12 amino acids. From germline, CDR1 is SQVTM and CDR2 ANQGSEA.

A word on this clonotype: A read error may explain this, as a much larger clone is one base away. The rearrangement links TRBV11-1 to TRBJ2-7, with D possibly being TRBD1 or TRBD2 (5 bases each). The CDR3 sequence is 12 residues long. The germline CDR1 and CDR2 sequences are SGHAT and FQDESV (reference sequence). Here the CDR3 DNA reads TGTGCCGGCAGCTCCTCGGGGCGCGAGCAGTACTTC. Protein product: CAGSSSGREQYF.

The V call is TRBV19, the J call TRBJ2-5; the D is unclear. Between the trimmed V and J ends, which lost 7 bases and 13 bases, there was a span of 22 bases. CDR1 and CDR2 from the germline V gene are LNHDA and SQIVND (reference sequence). The CDR3 contains 13 residues. CDR3 sequence: CASTAQDPVGWYF. In DNA form, the CDR3 reads TGTGCCAGTACCGCCCAAGATCCCGTCGGATGGTACTTC.

This clonotype was observed at least ten times. The J gene is TRBJ2-2, the V gene TRBV2; D perhaps matches TRBD2 (6 bases). Trimming left V 4 bases short and J 5 bases short, with 14 bases between. The CDR3 has 15 amino acids. Germline V gives CDR1 SNHLY, CDR2 FYNNEI. CDR3 sequence reads: CASSGFYSGTGELFF. In nucleotides, the CDR3 is TGTGCCAGCAGTGGTTTTTATAGCGGAACCGGGGAGCTGTTTTTT.

This clonotype has a count of ten or more. J is TRBJ1-4 and V is TRBV4-2, with 11 bases identical to TRBD1. This CDR3 region has 18 residues. Germline loops: CDR1 LGHNA, CDR2 YNFKEQ. V was pared by 0 bases and J by 8 bases, with 11 bases of the junction left unmatched. In DNA form, the CDR3 reads TGTGCCAGCAGCCAAGAGGGCGGGGGACAGGGGGTGGACGAAAAACTGTTTTTT. The encoded protein is CASSQEGGGQGVDEKLFF.

In its sample, this clonotype was seen many times. The genes are TRBV6-1 and TRBJ2-1, with 10 bases aligning to TRBD2. The germline gives CDR1 MNHNS, CDR2 SASEGT. V gave up 2 bases and J gave up 6 bases; unmatched junction bases: 7. The CDR3 consists of 16 residues. CDR3 in DNA: TGTGCCAGCAGTGAAAGCCTAGCGGGAGCGGGCAATGAGCAGTTCTTC. Its translation: CASSESLAGAGNEQFF.

At least ten counts were recorded for this clonotype. V and J are TRBV27 and TRBJ2-1; D perhaps matches TRBD2 (6 bases). Per germline, CDR1 MNHEY and CDR2 SMNVEV (reference sequence). V lost 4 bases and J 0 bases, leaving 16 bases between the germline ends. CDR3 length equals 17 residues. DNA of the CDR3: TGTGCCAGCAGTTCAAGGTCCGGGACTGGCTCCTACAATGAGCAGTTCTTC. Its translation is CASSSRSGTGSYNEQFF.

This clonotype occurred once. A much larger clonotype is one base distant, so this may be a read error. The chain uses TRBV12-3 or TRBV12-4 and TRBJ2-7; TRBD2 matches 8 bases. The CDR3 sequence is 19 residues long. V shed 10 bases and J 1 base; nucleotides not matched to a gene: 24. The DNA of the CDR3 is TGTGCCACCACCCTTTCCCCGGCAAGCGGGAGAGAAGGGTCCTACGAGCAGTACTTC. Encoded protein: CATTLSPASGREGSYEQYF.

In this sample, this clonotype turned up many times. V and J are TRBV6-1 and TRBJ2-1; weak D call: TRBD2 (5 bases). V lost 8 bases and J 9 bases, leaving 20 bases between the germline ends. Germline CDR1 is MNHNS and CDR2 is SASEGT. The CDR3 totals 14 residues. The CDR3 sequence is CASQNPTSLAEQFF. CDR3 coding DNA: TGTGCCAGCCAAAACCCCACTAGTTTGGCTGAGCAGTTCTTC.